These 11 T cell receptor beta chains originate from one sample sequenced in a study of OX40 agonist ivuxolimab in advanced cancers. Sequenced by immunoSEQ multiplex PCR; TCRdb stores in-frame clones only, minus some. This table has roughly 67,000 clones, roughly 86% appearing once. Sample: CD4+ or CD8+ T cells sorted from blood, taken in a trial of the OX40 agonist ivuxolimab. The receptors shown here come from an adult with an advanced solid tumor such as melanoma, head and neck, liver or kidney cancer.

The rearrangement links TRBV7-9 to TRBJ2-5; 14 nucleotides agree with TRBD2. V was pared by 3 bases and J by 7 bases, with 7 bases of the junction left unmatched. The germline V gene encodes CDR1 SEHNR and CDR2 FQNEAQ (reference sequence). The length of the CDR3 is 16 residues. CDR3 loop: CASSLTSGRERGTQYF. The CDR3, as DNA: TGTGCCAGCAGCTTGACTAGCGGGAGGGAAAGAGGGACCCAGTACTTC. Full variable domain (rest looked up from reference TRBV7-9 and TRBJ2-5): DTGVSQNPRHKITKRGQNVTFRCDPISEHNRLYWYRQTLGQGPEFLTYFQNEAQLEKSRLLSDRFSAERPKGSFSTLEIQRTEQGDSAMYLCASSLTSGRERGTQYFGPGTRLLVL.

V and J are TRBV28 and TRBJ2-2, with 15 bases fitting TRBD2. J lost 9 bases, V lost 4 bases, and 3 bases had no gene match. The CDR3 is 15 residues long. From germline, CDR1 is MDHEN and CDR2 SYDVKM. CDR3 region: CASSSGLAGGRELFF. CDR3 coding DNA: TGTGCCAGCAGTTCCGGACTAGCGGGAGGGAGGGAGCTGTTTTTT. Full variable domain (missing parts from reference TRBV28 and TRBJ2-2): DVKVTQSSRYLVKRTGEKVFLECVQDMDHENMFWYRQDPGLGLRLIYFSYDVKMKEKGDIPEGYSVSREKKERFSLILESASTNQTSMYLCASSSGLAGGRELFFGEGSRLTVL.

The chain couples TRBV11-2 to TRBJ2-7; no firm D call. Trimming took off 6 bases at V and 2 bases at J, with 11 bases between the two ends. This CDR3 region has 13 residues. CDR1 SGHAT and CDR2 FQNNGV come from the germline V gene. CDR3 sequence (DNA): TGTGCCAGCAGTCGAGACATCCCCTACGAGCAGTACTTC. Translating gives CASSRDIPYEQYF.

The chain carries TRBV15 and TRBJ2-5; TRBD1 might be the D (5 bases). This CDR3 spans 15 amino acids. V was shortened by 0 bases and J by 5 bases, with 13 bases between the two germline ends. Germline assignment: CDR1 LNHNV and CDR2 YYDKDF (reference sequence). CDR3 region: CATSRDPGQRETQYF. In DNA, the CDR3 is TGTGCCACCAGCAGAGACCCTGGACAACGGGAGACCCAGTACTTC.

This clone was counted a single time. The chain carries TRBV28 and TRBJ1-5, with D maybe TRBD1 (6 bases). V dropped 5 bases and J dropped 0 bases, with 11 bases sitting between them. The CDR3 loop spans 15 amino acids. Per the germline V gene, CDR1 is MDHEN and CDR2 is SYDVKM. CDR3: CASSGGGNSNQPQHF. The CDR3 coding sequence is TGTGCCAGCAGTGGAGGGGGTAATAGCAATCAGCCCCAGCATTTT.

The chain is built from TRBV13 and TRBJ1-2; 8 bases are a match to TRBD1. Germline lookup yields CDR1 PRHDT and CDR2 FYEKMQ (reference sequence). V lost 5 bases to trimming and J lost 8 bases; unmatched junction nucleotides: 19. The CDR3 spans 17 residues. The CDR3 here is CASSDWSGTGKRMGYTF. The CDR3 DNA reads TGTGCCAGCAGCGATTGGAGCGGGACAGGCAAGCGAATGGGCTACACCTTC. Drawing the rest from reference TRBV13 and TRBJ1-2, the complete variable domain is AAGVIQSPRHLIKEKRETATLKCYPIPRHDTVYWYQQGPGQDPQFLISFYEKMQSDKGSIPDRFSAQQFSDYHSELNMSSLELGDSALYFCASSDWSGTGKRMGYTFGSGTRLTVV.

V is TRBV10-3 and J is TRBJ1-5; 7 bases are a match to TRBD1. Trimming took 4 bases from V and 2 from J; bases not matched to a gene: 11. Germline-derived CDR1 and CDR2 are ENHRY and SYGVKD. There are 17 residues in the CDR3. This CDR3 reads CAISVGDRVNGNQPQHF. The CDR3 region has the DNA TGTGCCATCAGTGTAGGAGACAGGGTAAATGGCAATCAGCCCCAGCATTTT.

The chain couples TRBV2 to TRBJ1-2, with D possibly matching TRBD1 (6 bases). Trimming cost V 2 bases and J 4 bases, with 20 bases left between them. Germline V CDR1 and CDR2: SNHLY, FYNNEI. The CDR3 is 17 residues long. Written as DNA, the CDR3 is TGTGCCAGCAGTGAATTGGGTGTTGGGGGGCTTAGCTATGGCTACACCTTC. Encoded protein: CASSELGVGGLSYGYTF.

This clone was observed a few times. CDR3 DNA sequence: TGTGCCAGCAGTTACAGAAACACTGAAGCTTTCTTT. It yields the protein CASSYRNTEAFF. This sequence joins TRBV6-5 and TRBJ1-1; no clear D. Trimming shortened V by 2 bases and J by 2 bases, and 3 bases separated the two germline ends. From germline, CDR1 is MNHEY and CDR2 SVGAGI. This CDR3 contains 12 residues.

This clone has a single count. This rearrangement joins TRBV29-1 to TRBJ2-7, with 8 nucleotides matching TRBD2. V gave up 6 bases and J gave up 2 bases; unmatched junction bases: 3. Germline V gives CDR1 SQVTM, CDR2 ANQGSEA. The CDR3 totals 12 residues. The CDR3: CSVSGGAYEQYF. The CDR3 DNA sequence: TGCAGCGTCTCCGGGGGGGCCTACGAGCAGTACTTC.

The CDR3 DNA reads as TGTGCCAGTAGTATAGCACAGGGGCTGCCGAACACTGAAGCTTTCTTT. Its translation: CASSIAQGLPNTEAFF. This chain connects TRBV19 to TRBJ1-1; 7 nucleotides align to TRBD1. This CDR3 region has 16 residues. Germline V gene data show CDR1 as LNHDA and CDR2 as SQIVND (reference sequence). V dropped 1 base and J dropped 1; count of bases not matched to a gene: 6.